This T cell receptor beta chain was sequenced during a study of control samples from healthy donors and cancer patients. This clone was counted only a few times. Sequenced by immunoSEQ multiplex PCR; TCRdb stores in-frame clones only, minus some. The data hold around 90,000 clones, with around four fifths observed a single time. This CDR3 is built from 15 residues. V lost 0 bases and J lost 7, with 12 bases in between. Germline V CDR1 and CDR2: ENHRY, SYGVKD. This receptor was identified in a young man in good health. The J gene is TRBJ2-2, the V gene TRBV10-3; D is possibly TRBD2 (5 bases). The specimen sequenced was blood. The CDR3 sequence: CAISESTADYGELFF. The CDR3 bases are TGTGCCATCAGTGAGTCGACGGCTGACTACGGGGAGCTGTTTTTT.